The T cell receptor (beta chain) described here comes from a study of blood T cells in healthy people across ages (dated by TCRdb to between 2015 and 2017). Context from the whole study: In model experiments, roughly one uniquely barcoded TCR beta cDNA molecule per two T cells was captured by template switching. Age-related changes in TCR beta repertoire diversity were measured in the study by deep sequencing normalized with unique cDNA molecular identifiers. Four age groups were formed from the donors: young (average 16 years), middle-aged (approximately 40), aged (roughly 59) and long-lived (82). To avoid experimental bias, donors of different ages were spread randomly across the sequencing lanes. Using the same blood draw, the study looked at two additional independent replicas of 1 million unique cDNA reads for two donors, one aged 18 to 30 and the other aged 80 or older. Beyond this particular receptor, the publication reports: Estimates of total diversity based on one million sequenced T cells were considered lower bounds and underestimates. Since profiling was done on bulk unsorted PBMCs, naive and antigen-experienced compartments could not be conclusively compared. A strong correlation was found between observed TCR beta diversity and the percentage of naive T cells measured by flow cytometry. Because donor CMV infection status was unknown, age-related changes in expanded clonotypes were potentially confounded. Compared with the aged group, the long-lived group had more naive CD4+ T cells, fewer expanded clones and increased TCR diversity, a pattern suggesting age selection. Observed TCR beta diversity per million T cells fell roughly linearly with age, and a significant reduction was already apparent by age about 43.

The germline V gene encodes CDR1 SGHTA and CDR2 FQGNSA. The CDR3 covers 14 residues, taking in both the cysteine and the phenylalanine. Only the CDR3 part of the read is kept: 42 bases, read in frame from the first base. V is shortened by 1 base, J by 9 bases, and the region joining them spans 14 bases. There are a few counts of this clonotype. The clone's antigen remains unknown. No quality values exist for individual bases; no much larger clone is one base distant. Library generation was performed with 5' RACE. Instrument used: Illumina HiSeq 2500. The second PCR ran for roughly 6 to 11 cycles and used a J-beta primer mix along with a sample-barcoded 5' primer. A template-switch 5' adaptor carrying 12 random nucleotides introduced a unique molecular identifier onto each TCR beta cDNA molecule. At least 2.5 million CDR3-containing paired-end reads were obtained from each sample. First-strand cDNA was synthesized from all RNA with the Mint cDNA synthesis kit, primed by a TRBC-specific oligonucleotide. Following uracil-DNA glycosylase treatment, all cDNA underwent a first 18-cycle PCR with the universal primers M1SS and BC2_uni_R. The authors' pipeline ran thus. Normalization of each sample was performed by random selection of 1 million high-quality reads, each carrying a distinct molecular identifier. Reads with shared molecular identifiers were discarded instead of being binned into consensus sequences. MiTCR, with a Q25 quality threshold and the strictest error-elimination algorithm, was used for CDR3 identification, clonotype clustering and error correction. A nonparametric unseen species model with Euler transformation was used to estimate a lower bound on total TCR beta diversity. TCRdb reanalyzed the raw reads on its own, using fastp at Q25 for trimming and MiXCR for clone calling, and kept in-frame beta chains. Each entry merges the rows of one CDR3 protein and shows their most common DNA and genes. The V and J calls and clone size are TCRdb's, not the authors'. The sample profile shows hundreds of thousands of distinct CDR3 sequences; around two fifths of them were found once. The ten largest clones represent around 30% of the sample.

The donors were a few dozen Caucasian individuals from Russia, aged roughly 6 to 100 years, who were systemically healthy. Each donor gave about 10 milliliters of peripheral blood, drawn into EDTA-treated Vacutainer tubes. Ficoll-Paque density-gradient centrifugation was used to isolate PBMCs, with at least 7 million per sample. Total RNA, at least 5 micrograms per sample, was extracted from PBMCs with Trizol reagent. For every donor, an aliquot of PBMCs went through flow cytometry to measure the percentages of naive CD45RAhigh/CD27high T cells. This sequence originates from a man older than 75 in good health. The chain is assembled from TRBV7-2 and TRBJ2-3; there is no confident call for the D gene. Sequencing was done on a sample of blood. The DNA sequence reads TGTGCCAGCAGCTTAGGGTCCCATAGTGACACGCAGTATTTT. It encodes CASSLGSHSDTQYF.